This TCR beta chain was documented in a study of T cell responses to AZD1222 COVID-19 vaccine. Between the trimmed V and J ends, which lost 5 bases and 6 bases, there was a span of 19 bases. The CDR3 runs 15 residues. CDR1 LGHNA and CDR2 YNFKEQ come from the germline V gene. Regarding this clone: Its cognate antigen is unknown.

TCRdb keeps only in-frame clones here, not all; method: immunoSEQ multiplex PCR. The sample carries 150,000 to 200,000 clones, roughly nine tenths recorded once. Study-wide findings and caveats: Following two doses of AZD1222, Spike-specific TCR breadth and depth rose. There were mostly white British donors and more females than males, and clonal diversity was possibly underestimated. Repertoires in all cases were sampled only once the peak T cell response had passed. Nearly half of spike-specific TCRs reportedly target variant regions that are unmutated in the B.1.351 and B.1.1.7 variants.

The TCR comes from an adult in good health. Source: peripheral blood, taken on day 0 of AZD1222 vaccination. The J gene is TRBJ1-2, the V gene TRBV4-2; possible D gene TRBD1, 6 bases. Here the CDR3 DNA reads TGTGCCAGCAGCGCTACGACAGGTCGATTAGATGGCTACACCTTC. Protein: CASSATTGRLDGYTF.